A single sample is the source of the 10 T cell receptor beta chains below, sequenced in a study of cytomegalovirus exposure and HLA in healthy donors. Primers: 60 Vbeta forward and 13 Jbeta reverse. Profiled with immunoSEQ multiplex PCR; TCRdb holds only in-frame clones, not every one. The sample consists of approximately 110,000 clones, roughly 69% of them appearing once. The specimen sequenced was PBMCs. These receptors were collected from a man between 50 and 59 years old in good health and CMV-seropositive.

The J gene is TRBJ1-1, the V gene TRBV6-6; D gene ambiguous. This CDR3 is 16 amino acids long. Germline CDR1 and CDR2: MNHNY and SVGAGI (reference sequence). The V end was cut by 0 bases, the J end by 1 base, with 12 bases between. CDR3 in amino acids: CASSYSRHRSNTEAFF. In DNA, the CDR3 is TGTGCCAGCAGTTACTCTAGACATCGATCGAACACTGAAGCTTTCTTT.

CDR3 in DNA: TGTGCCAGCAGCCACACTAGATGGAGGGAAGAGACCCAGTACTTC. Translation gives CASSHTRWREETQYF. The chain is built from TRBV21-1 and TRBJ2-5; TRBD2 is the table's D call, not checked against the DNA. TRBV21-1 is a pseudogene segment. This CDR3 is built from 15 residues.

This clone was detected once. The V gene is TRBV5-1, the J gene TRBJ1-5, with D unresolved. The CDR3 contains 15 residues. From germline, CDR1 is SGHRS and CDR2 YFSETQ. V was clipped by 5 bases and J by 6 bases, with 18 bases between them. The CDR3 loop is CASRQDLGEGQPQHF. In DNA form, the CDR3 reads TGCGCCAGCAGGCAAGACCTGGGCGAGGGTCAGCCCCAGCATTTT.

The gene calls are TRBV5-4 and TRBJ2-5, with D hard to call. The CDR3 covers 14 residues. Germline values: CDR1 SGHNT, CDR2 YYREEE (reference sequence). Between the trimmed V and J ends, which lost 0 bases and 2 bases, there was a span of 8 bases. The CDR3 DNA reads as TGTGCCAGCAGCTTGGCCAACAGTCAAGAGACCCAGTACTTC. Translation gives CASSLANSQETQYF.

This chain links TRBV13 with TRBJ2-2; 8 bases fit TRBD1. The CDR3 contains 16 residues. V shed 5 bases and J 5 bases; nucleotides not matched to a gene: 10. Germline CDR1 reads PRHDT; CDR2 reads FYEKMQ (reference sequence). CDR3 bases: TGTGCCAGCAGCCCTCGCCAGGGGGCGGGTACCGGGGAGCTGTTTTTT. Translating it yields CASSPRQGAGTGELFF. The full variable domain, rest sourced from reference TRBV13 and TRBJ2-2, is AAGVIQSPRHLIKEKRETATLKCYPIPRHDTVYWYQQGPGQDPQFLISFYEKMQSDKGSIPDRFSAQQFSDYHSELNMSSLELGDSALYFCASSPRQGAGTGELFFGEGSRLTVL.

The V gene is TRBV5-4, the J gene TRBJ2-5; TRBD2 matches at 13 bases. CDR1 and CDR2 (germline): SGHNT, YYREEE (reference sequence). The junction had 0 bases not matched to a gene; V was cut back by 0 bases and J by 4 bases. The CDR3 is made up of 15 amino acids. This CDR3 reads CASSLGLAGGETQYF. In DNA form, the CDR3 reads TGTGCCAGCAGCTTGGGACTAGCGGGAGGAGAGACCCAGTACTTC.

The count of this clone is one. The V gene is TRBV5-1, the J gene TRBJ2-6; TRBD2 matches at 7 bases. The J segment lost 0 bases and the V segment lost 0 bases, leaving 3 bases of the junction unmatched. Germline assignment: CDR1 SGHRS and CDR2 YFSETQ. The CDR3 spans 17 residues. The CDR3 sequence: CASSLDPGGSGANVLTF. In DNA, the CDR3 is TGCGCCAGCAGCTTGGATCCGGGGGGCTCTGGGGCCAACGTCCTGACTTTC.

The chain uses TRBV7-8 and TRBJ2-1; 11 nucleotides agree with TRBD2. The CDR3 covers 19 residues. V dropped 3 bases and J dropped 1; count of bases not matched to a gene: 11. CDR1 SGHVS and CDR2 FQNEAQ come from the germline V gene. CDR3 sequence reads: CASSFPGSGRAGSYNEQFF. In DNA, the CDR3 is TGTGCCAGCAGCTTCCCGGGTAGCGGGAGGGCCGGTTCCTACAATGAGCAGTTCTTC.

In this sample, this clone turned up once. The chain recombines TRBV6-5 with TRBJ1-6; 7 nucleotides agree with TRBD1. This CDR3 is built from 14 residues. Germline V gene data show CDR1 as MNHEY and CDR2 as SVGAGI. J lost 8 bases, V lost 7 bases, and 8 bases had no gene match. CDR3 sequence (DNA): TGTGCCAGCACCCGGGGGACAGAGGATTCACCCCTCCACTTT. Protein: CASTRGTEDSPLHF.

V is TRBV6-6 and J is TRBJ1-2; D not resolved. This CDR3 is built from 14 residues. Germline V gene sequence: CDR1 MNHNY, CDR2 SVGAGI (reference sequence). V dropped 0 bases and J dropped 0 bases, with 5 bases sitting between them. The CDR3: CASSYSRSNYGYTF. Written as DNA, the CDR3 is TGTGCCAGCAGTTACTCGAGGTCTAACTATGGCTACACCTTC.